Each of the 4 T cell receptor beta chains below was sequenced from the same sample in a study of beta chain features in type 1 diabetes. Expressed TCRB transcripts were sequenced because the entire RNA isolate underwent reverse transcription. The table came from immunoSEQ multiplex PCR; TCRdb's copy has only in-frame clones and leaves some out. This table holds hundreds of thousands of clones, roughly an eighth found once. The study, taken as a whole, reports: TCRB CDR3s were moderately but significantly shorter in Type 1 diabetes patients in all four CD4+ subsets.

These receptors' antigens are unknown. What was sequenced was naive CD4+ T cells from blood. The receptors were gathered from a man aged 18 to 29 with type 1 diabetes.

This clone has more than one count but fewer than ten. This specimen includes other DNA sequences encoding the same CDR3. The chain recombines TRBV5-1 with TRBJ1-2; D uncertain. Looked up from germline, CDR1 is SGHRS and CDR2 is YFSETQ. This CDR3 spans 13 amino acids. The germline V and J ends were trimmed by 0 bases and 2 bases, with 5 bases remaining between them. The CDR3 DNA is TGCGCCAGCAGCTTGGACTCAAACTATGGCTACACCTTC. Its protein is CASSLDSNYGYTF.

The CDR3 bases are TGTGCCAGTAGTATCTTGACTTCGAACACTGAAGCTTTCTTT. Translating it yields CASSILTSNTEAFF. The chain couples TRBV19 to TRBJ1-1; D not certain. CDR1 is LNHDA, CDR2 SQIVND, per germline (reference sequence). The length of the CDR3 is 14 residues. Trimming stripped 3 bases from V and 1 base from J, with 9 bases between.

Regarding this clone: Other DNA sequences within the sample encode an identical CDR3. The chain employs TRBV5-4 and TRBJ2-3; D might be TRBD1 (5 bases). V gave up 0 bases and J gave up 0 bases, with 8 bases separating them. This CDR3 comprises 15 residues. CDR1 is SGHNT and CDR2 is YYREEE in the germline V gene (reference sequence). For the CDR3, the DNA is TGTGCCAGCAGCTTGGACAGGCTAAGCACAGATACGCAGTATTTT. It codes for CASSLDRLSTDTQYF.

The chain combines TRBV5-1 with TRBJ2-1; 8 bases match TRBD1. The CDR3 contains 15 residues. The ends lost 1 base at V and 5 bases at J; junction bases unmatched: 5. Germline assignment: CDR1 SGHRS and CDR2 YFSETQ. CDR3 region: CASSLRVDRDNEQFF. DNA for the CDR3: TGCGCCAGCAGCTTGCGCGTGGACAGGGACAATGAGCAGTTCTTC. Filled out from reference TRBV5-1 and TRBJ2-1, the complete variable domain reads KAGVTQTPRYLIKTRGQQVTLSCSPISGHRSVSWYQQTPGQGLQFLFEYFSETQRNKGNFPGRFSGRQFSNSRSEMNVSTLELGDSALYLCASSLRVDRDNEQFFGPGTRLTVL.